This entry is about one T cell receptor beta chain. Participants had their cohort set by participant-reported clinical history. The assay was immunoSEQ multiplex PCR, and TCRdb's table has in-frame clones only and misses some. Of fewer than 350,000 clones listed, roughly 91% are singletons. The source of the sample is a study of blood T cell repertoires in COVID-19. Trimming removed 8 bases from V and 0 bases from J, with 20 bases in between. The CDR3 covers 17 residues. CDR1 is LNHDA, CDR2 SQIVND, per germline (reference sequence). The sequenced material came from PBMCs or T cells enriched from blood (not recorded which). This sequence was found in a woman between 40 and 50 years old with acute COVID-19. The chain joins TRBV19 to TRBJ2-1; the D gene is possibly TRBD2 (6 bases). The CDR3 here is CASLGRGGVSSYNEQFF. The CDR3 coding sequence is TGTGCCAGTCTAGGGCGGGGAGGCGTGAGCTCCTACAATGAGCAGTTCTTC.